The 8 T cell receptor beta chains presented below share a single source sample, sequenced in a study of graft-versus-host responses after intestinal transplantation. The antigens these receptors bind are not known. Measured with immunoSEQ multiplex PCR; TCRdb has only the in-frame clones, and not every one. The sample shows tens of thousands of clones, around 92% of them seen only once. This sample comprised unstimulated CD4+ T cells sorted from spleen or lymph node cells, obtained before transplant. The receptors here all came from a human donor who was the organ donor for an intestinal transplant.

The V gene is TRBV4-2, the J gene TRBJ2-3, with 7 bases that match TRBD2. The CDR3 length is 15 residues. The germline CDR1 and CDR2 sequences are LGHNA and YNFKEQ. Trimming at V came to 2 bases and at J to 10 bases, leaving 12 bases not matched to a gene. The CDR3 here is CASSQPGRDKGPQYF. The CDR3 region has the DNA TGTGCCAGCAGCCAACCGGGGAGGGATAAGGGGCCGCAGTATTTT.

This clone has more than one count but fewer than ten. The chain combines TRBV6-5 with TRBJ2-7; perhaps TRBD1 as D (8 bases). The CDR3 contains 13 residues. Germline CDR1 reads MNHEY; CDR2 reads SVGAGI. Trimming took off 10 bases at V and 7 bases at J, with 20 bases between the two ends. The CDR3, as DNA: TGTGCCATAGGCCGGACAGGGCGGGAGGAGCAGTACTTC. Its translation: CAIGRTGREEQYF.

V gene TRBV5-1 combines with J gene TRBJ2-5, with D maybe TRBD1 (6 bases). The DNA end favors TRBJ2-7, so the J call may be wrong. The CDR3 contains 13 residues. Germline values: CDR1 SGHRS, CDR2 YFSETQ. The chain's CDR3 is CASSFDRLDEQYF. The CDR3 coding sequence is TGCGCCAGCAGCTTTGACAGGCTCGACGAGCAGTACTTC.

The CDR3 sequence: CASSRPGDGGTEAFF. In nucleotides, the CDR3 is TGTGCCAGCAGCAGGCCAGGGGATGGGGGCACTGAAGCTTTCTTT. The chain employs TRBV21-1 and TRBJ1-1; the DNA was not used to check the table's D call, TRBD1. TRBV21-1 has pseudogene status. This CDR3 comprises 15 residues.

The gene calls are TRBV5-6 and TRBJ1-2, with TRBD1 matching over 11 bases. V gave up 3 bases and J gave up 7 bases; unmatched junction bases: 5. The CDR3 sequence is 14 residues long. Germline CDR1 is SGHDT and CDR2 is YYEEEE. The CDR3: CASSSDRGLGGYTF. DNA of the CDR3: TGTGCCAGCAGCTCGGACAGGGGGCTGGGTGGCTACACCTTC.

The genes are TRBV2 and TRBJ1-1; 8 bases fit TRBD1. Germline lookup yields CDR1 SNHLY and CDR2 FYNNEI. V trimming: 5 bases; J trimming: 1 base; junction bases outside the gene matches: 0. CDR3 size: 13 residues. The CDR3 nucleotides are TGTGCCAGCAGTCAGGGGGCGAACACTGAAGCTTTCTTT. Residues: CASSQGANTEAFF.

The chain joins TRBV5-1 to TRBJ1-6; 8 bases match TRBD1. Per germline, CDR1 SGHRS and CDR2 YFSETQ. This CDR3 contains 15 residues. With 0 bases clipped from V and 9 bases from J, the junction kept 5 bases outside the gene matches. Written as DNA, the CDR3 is TGCGCCAGCAGCTTGGGACAGGGGAGGGCTTCACCCCTCCACTTT. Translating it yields CASSLGQGRASPLHF.

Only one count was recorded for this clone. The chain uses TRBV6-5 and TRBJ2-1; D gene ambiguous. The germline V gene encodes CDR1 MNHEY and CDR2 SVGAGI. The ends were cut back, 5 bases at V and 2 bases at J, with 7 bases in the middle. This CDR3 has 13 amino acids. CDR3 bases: TGTGCCAGCAGTCCCGCGCCCTACAATGAGCAGTTCTTC. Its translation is CASSPAPYNEQFF.